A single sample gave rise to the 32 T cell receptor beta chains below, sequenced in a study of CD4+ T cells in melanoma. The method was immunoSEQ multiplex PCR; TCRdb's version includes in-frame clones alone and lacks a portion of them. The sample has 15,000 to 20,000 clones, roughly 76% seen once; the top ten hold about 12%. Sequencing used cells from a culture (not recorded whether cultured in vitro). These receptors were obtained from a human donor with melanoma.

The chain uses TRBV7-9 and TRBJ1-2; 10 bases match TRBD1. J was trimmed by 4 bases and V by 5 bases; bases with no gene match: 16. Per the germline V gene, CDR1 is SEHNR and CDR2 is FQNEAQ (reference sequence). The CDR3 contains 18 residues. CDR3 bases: TGTGCCAGCAGCCCAACGGTAGTGGACAGGGGGAAAACCTATGGCTACACCTTC. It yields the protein CASSPTVVDRGKTYGYTF.

The CDR3 region is CASSLAGRGAYNEQFF. In DNA form, the CDR3 reads TGTGCCAGCAGCTTAGCGGGGCGGGGGGCGTACAATGAGCAGTTCTTC. This chain connects TRBV7-3 to TRBJ2-1; 8 bases are a match to TRBD2. The CDR3 runs 16 residues. Germline loops: CDR1 SGHTA, CDR2 FQGTGA. V lost 2 bases to trimming and J lost 4 bases; unmatched junction nucleotides: 7.

CDR3 sequence (DNA): TGTGCCAGCAGTGTGCCGGGACAGGGGAAACCCGAGCAGTACTTC. Translating it yields CASSVPGQGKPEQYF. The chain recombines TRBV6-1 with TRBJ2-7; 10 bases line up with TRBD1. The germline CDR1 and CDR2 sequences are MNHNS and SASEGT. This CDR3 has 15 residues. Trimming removed 4 bases from V and 6 bases from J; junction bases left unmatched: 9.

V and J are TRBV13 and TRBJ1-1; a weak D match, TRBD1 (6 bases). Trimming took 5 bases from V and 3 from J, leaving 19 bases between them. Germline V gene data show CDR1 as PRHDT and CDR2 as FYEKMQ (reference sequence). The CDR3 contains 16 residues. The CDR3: CASSPVAGEGYTEAFF. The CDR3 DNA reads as TGTGCCAGCAGCCCCGTGGCAGGGGAGGGGTACACTGAAGCTTTCTTT.

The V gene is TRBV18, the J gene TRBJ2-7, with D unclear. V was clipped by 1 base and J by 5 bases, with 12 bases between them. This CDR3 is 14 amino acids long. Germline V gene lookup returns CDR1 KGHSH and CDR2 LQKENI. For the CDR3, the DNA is TGTGCCAGCTCACCACTCGCAGGAACAAACGAGCAGTACTTC. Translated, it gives CASSPLAGTNEQYF.

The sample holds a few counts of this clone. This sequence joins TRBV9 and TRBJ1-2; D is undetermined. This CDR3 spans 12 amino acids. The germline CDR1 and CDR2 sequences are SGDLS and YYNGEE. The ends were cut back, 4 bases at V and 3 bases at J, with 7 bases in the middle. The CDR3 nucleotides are TGTGCCAGCAGCTCCTACGACTATGGCTACACCTTC. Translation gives CASSSYDYGYTF.

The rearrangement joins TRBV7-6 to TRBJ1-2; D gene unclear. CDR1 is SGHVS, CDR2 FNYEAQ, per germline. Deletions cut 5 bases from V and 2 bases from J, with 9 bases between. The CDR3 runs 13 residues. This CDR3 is CASSIYTNYGYTF. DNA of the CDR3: TGTGCCAGCAGCATATACACGAACTATGGCTACACCTTC.

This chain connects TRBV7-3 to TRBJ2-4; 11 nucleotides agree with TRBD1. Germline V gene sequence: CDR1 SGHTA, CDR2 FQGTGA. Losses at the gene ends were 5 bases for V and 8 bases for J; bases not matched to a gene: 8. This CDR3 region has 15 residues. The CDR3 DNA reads TGTGCCAGCAGCAGGGGACAGGGGGTTGCAGACATTCAGTACTTC. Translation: CASSRGQGVADIQYF.

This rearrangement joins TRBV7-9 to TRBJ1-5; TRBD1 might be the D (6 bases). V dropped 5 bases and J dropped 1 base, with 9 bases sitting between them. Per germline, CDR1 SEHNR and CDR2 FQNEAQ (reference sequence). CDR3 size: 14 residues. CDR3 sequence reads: CASSKGQSNQPQHF. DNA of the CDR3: TGTGCCAGCAGCAAAGGACAGAGCAATCAGCCCCAGCATTTT.

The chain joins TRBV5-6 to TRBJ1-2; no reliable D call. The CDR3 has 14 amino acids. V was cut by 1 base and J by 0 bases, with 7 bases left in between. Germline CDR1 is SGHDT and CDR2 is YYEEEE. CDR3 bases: TGTGCCAGCAGCTTGCTCCAGGCTAACTATGGCTACACCTTC. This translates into CASSLLQANYGYTF.

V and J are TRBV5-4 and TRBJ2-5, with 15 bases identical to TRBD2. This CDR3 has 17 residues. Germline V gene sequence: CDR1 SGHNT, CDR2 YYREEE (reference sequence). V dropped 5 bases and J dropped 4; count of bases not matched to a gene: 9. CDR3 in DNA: TGTGCCAGCAGTCGGACTAGCGGGGGGGCCAACACAGAGACCCAGTACTTC. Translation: CASSRTSGGANTETQYF.

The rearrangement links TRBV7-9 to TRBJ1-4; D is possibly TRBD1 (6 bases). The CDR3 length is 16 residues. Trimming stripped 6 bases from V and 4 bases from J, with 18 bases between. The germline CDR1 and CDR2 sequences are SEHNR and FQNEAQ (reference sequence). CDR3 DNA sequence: TGTGCCAGCAGTCCCCTTCGGGGGCTGAGTAATGAAAAACTGTTTTTT. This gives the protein CASSPLRGLSNEKLFF.

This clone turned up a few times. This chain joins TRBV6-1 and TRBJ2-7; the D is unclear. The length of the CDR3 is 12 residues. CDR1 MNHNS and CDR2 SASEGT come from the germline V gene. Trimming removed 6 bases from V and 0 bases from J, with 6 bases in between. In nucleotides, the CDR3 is TGTGCCAGCAGAAAGGACTCCTACGAGCAGTACTTC. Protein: CASRKDSYEQYF.

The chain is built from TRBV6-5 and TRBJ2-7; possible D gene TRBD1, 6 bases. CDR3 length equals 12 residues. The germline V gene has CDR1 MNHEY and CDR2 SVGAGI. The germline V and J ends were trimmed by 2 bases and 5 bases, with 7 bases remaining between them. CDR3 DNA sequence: TGTGCCAGCAGTTACGGGGGCCACGAGCAGTACTTC. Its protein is CASSYGGHEQYF.

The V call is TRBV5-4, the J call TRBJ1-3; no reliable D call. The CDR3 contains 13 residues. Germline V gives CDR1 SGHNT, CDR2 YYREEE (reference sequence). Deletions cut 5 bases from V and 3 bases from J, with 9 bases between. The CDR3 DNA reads TGTGCCAGCAGTTCCGTGGGTGGAAACACCATATATTTT. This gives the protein CASSSVGGNTIYF.

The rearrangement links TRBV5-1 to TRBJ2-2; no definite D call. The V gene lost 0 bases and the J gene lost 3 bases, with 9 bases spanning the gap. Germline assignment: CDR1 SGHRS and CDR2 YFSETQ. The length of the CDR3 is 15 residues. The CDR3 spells CASSLGLGDTGELFF. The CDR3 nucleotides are TGCGCCAGCAGCTTGGGACTTGGGGACACCGGGGAGCTGTTTTTT.

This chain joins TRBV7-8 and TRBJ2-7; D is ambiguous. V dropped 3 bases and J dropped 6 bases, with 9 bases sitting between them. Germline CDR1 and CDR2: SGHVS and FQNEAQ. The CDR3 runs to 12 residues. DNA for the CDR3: TGTGCCAGCAGCTTTTTCGGCGGCGAGCAGTACTTC. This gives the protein CASSFFGGEQYF.

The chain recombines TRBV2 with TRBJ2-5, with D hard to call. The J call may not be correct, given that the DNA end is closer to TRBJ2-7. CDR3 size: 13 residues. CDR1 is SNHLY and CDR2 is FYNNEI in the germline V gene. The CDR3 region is CASSYLGRGEQYF. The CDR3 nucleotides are TGTGCCAGCAGTTATCTGGGTAGAGGCGAGCAGTACTTC.

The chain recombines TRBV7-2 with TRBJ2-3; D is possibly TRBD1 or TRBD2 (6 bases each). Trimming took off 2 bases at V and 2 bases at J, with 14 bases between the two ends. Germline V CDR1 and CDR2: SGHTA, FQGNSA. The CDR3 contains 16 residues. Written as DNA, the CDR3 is TGTGCCAGCAGCTTATCGAGAGGGGGGTACACAGATACGCAGTATTTT. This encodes CASSLSRGGYTDTQYF.

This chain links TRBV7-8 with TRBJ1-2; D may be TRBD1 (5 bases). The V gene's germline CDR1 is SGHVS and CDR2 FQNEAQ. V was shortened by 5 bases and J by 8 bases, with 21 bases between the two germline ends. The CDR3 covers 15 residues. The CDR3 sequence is CASSPGTNRALGYTF. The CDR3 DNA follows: TGTGCCAGCAGCCCCGGGACCAACCGGGCTCTCGGCTACACCTTC.

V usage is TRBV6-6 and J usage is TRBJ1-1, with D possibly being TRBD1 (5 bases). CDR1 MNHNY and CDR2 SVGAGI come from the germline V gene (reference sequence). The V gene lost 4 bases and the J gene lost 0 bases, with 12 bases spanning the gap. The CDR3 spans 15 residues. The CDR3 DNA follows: TGTGCCAGCAGTTGGACCCTGGGGGTGAACACTGAAGCTTTCTTT. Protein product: CASSWTLGVNTEAFF.

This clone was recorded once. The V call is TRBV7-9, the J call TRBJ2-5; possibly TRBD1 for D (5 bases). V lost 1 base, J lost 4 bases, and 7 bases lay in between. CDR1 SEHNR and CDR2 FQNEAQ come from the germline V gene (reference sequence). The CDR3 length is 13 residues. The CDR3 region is CASSLVGAETQYF. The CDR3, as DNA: TGTGCCAGCAGCTTAGTAGGGGCAGAGACCCAGTACTTC.

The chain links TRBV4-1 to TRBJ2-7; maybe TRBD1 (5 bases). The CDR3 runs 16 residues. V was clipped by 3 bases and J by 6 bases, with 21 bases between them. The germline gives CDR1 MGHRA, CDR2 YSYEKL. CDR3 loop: CASSHPDLRGFGEQYF. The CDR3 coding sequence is TGCGCCAGCAGCCACCCGGACCTTAGGGGCTTTGGCGAGCAGTACTTC.

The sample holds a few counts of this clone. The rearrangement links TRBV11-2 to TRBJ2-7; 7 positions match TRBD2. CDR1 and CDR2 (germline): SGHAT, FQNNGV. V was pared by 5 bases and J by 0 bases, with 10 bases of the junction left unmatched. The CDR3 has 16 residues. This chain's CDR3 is CASSPLRGEDSYEQYF. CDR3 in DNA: TGTGCCAGCAGCCCCCTACGGGGGGAGGACTCCTACGAGCAGTACTTC.

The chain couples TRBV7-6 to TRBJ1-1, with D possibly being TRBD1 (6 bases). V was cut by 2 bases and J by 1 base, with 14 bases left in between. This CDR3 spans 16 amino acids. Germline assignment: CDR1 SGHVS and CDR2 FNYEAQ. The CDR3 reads CASSLTQTGKNTEAFF. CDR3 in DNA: TGTGCCAGCAGCTTAACCCAGACAGGAAAGAACACTGAAGCTTTCTTT.

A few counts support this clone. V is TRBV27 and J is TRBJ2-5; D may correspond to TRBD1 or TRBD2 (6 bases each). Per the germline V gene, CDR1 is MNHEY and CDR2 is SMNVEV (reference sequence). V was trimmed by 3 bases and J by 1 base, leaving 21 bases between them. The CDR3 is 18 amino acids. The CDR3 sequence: CASSFRFYPGGSQETQYF. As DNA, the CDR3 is TGTGCCAGCAGTTTCCGCTTCTATCCCGGGGGCTCCCAAGAGACCCAGTACTTC.

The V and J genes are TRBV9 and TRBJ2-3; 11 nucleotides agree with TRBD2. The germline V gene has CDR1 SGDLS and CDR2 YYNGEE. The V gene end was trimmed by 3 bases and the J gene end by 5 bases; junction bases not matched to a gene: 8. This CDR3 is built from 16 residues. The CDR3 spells CASSAGKGTSGDTQYF. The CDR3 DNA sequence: TGTGCCAGCAGCGCCGGAAAAGGGACTAGCGGAGATACGCAGTATTTT. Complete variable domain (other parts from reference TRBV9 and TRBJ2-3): DSGVTQTPKHLITATGQRVTLRCSPRSGDLSVYWYQQSLDQGLQFLIQYYNGEERAKGNILERFSAQQFPDLHSELNLSSLELGDSALYFCASSAGKGTSGDTQYFGPGTRLTVL.

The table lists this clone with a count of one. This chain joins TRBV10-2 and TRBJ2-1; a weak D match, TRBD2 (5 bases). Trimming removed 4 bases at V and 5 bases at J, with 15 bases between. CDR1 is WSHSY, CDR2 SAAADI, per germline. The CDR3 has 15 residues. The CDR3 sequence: CASSVYGTGNNEQFF. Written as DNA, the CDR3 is TGCGCCAGCAGTGTGTACGGTACGGGGAACAATGAGCAGTTCTTC.

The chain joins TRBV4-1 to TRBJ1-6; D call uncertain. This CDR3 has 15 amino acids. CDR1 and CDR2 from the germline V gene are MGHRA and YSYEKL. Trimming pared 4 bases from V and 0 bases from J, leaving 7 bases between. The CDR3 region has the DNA TGCGCCAGCAGCCGACACAGCTCCTATAATTCACCCCTCCACTTT. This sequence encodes CASSRHSSYNSPLHF.

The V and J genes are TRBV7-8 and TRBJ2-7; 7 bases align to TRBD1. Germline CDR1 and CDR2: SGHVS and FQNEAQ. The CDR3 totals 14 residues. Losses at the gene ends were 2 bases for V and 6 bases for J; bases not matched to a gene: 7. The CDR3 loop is CASSLRGPLAEQYF. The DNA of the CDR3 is TGTGCCAGCAGCTTAAGGGGGCCCCTCGCCGAGCAGTACTTC. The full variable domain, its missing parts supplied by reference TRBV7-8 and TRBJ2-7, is GAGVSQSPRYKVAKRGQDVALRCDPISGHVSLFWYQQALGQGPEFLTYFQNEAQLDKSGLPSDRFFAERPEGSVSTLKIQRTQQEDSAVYLCASSLRGPLAEQYFGPGTRLTVT.

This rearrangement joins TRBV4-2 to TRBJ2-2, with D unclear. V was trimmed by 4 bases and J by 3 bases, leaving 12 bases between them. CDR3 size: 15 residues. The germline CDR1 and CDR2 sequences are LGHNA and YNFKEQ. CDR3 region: CASSPVMSDTGELFF. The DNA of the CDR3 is TGTGCCAGCAGCCCCGTGATGAGCGACACCGGGGAGCTGTTTTTT.

This chain's CDR3 is CASSLGLAGGETQYF. The CDR3 nucleotides read TGCGCCAGCAGCTTGGGACTAGCGGGGGGAGAGACCCAGTACTTC. This sequence joins TRBV5-1 and TRBJ2-5; 13 bases map to TRBD2. The CDR3 sequence is 15 residues long. The V segment lost 0 bases and the J segment 4 bases; nucleotides outside the gene matches: 0. Germline CDR1 SGHRS, CDR2 YFSETQ.